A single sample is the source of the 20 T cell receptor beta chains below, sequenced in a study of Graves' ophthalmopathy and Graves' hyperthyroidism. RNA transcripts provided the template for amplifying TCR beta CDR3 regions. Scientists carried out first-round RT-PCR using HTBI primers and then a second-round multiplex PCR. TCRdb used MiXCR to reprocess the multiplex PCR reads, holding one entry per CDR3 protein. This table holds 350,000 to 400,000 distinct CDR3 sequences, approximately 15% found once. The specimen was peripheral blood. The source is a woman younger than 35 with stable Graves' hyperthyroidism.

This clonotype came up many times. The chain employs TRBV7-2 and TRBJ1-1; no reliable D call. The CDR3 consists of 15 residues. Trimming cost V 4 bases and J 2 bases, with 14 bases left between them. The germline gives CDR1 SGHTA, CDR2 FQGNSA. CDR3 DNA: TGTGCCAGCAGCTCCACGGCGTCCCGAAACACTGAAGCTTTCTTT. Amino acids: CASSSTASRNTEAFF.

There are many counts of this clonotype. The CDR3: CATSRELAGVSYEQYF. The CDR3 DNA is TGTGCCACCAGCAGAGAACTAGCGGGGGTATCCTACGAGCAGTACTTC. The genes are TRBV15 and TRBJ2-7; 11 nucleotides match TRBD2. V shed 0 bases, J shed 1 base, and the junction held 2 bases outside the gene matches. This CDR3 contains 16 residues. Germline values: CDR1 LNHNV, CDR2 YYDKDF (reference sequence).

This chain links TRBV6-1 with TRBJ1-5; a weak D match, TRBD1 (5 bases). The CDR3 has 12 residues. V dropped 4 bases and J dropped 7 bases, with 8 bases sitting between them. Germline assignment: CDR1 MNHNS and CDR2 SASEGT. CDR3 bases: TGTGCCAGCAGTGCTGGACAACAGCCCCAGCATTTT. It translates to CASSAGQQPQHF.

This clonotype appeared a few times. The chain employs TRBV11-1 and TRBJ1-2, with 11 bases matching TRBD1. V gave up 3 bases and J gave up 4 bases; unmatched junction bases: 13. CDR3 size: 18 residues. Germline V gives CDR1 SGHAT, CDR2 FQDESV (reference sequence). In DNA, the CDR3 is TGTGCCAGCAGCTTCACCCCCCCCGGGACAGGGGGGCTCTATGGCTACACCTTC. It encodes CASSFTPPGTGGLYGYTF.

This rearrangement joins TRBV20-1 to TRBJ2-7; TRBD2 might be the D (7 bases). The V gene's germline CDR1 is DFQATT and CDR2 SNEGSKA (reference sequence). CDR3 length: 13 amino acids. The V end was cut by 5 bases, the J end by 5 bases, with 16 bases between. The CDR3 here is CSAPGEGGDEQYF. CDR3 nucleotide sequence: TGCAGTGCTCCAGGGGAAGGGGGGGACGAGCAGTACTTC.

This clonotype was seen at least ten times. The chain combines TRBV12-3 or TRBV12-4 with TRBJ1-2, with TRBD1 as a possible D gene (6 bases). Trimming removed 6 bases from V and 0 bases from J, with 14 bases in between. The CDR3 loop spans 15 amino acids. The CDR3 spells CASSLHRATNYGYTF. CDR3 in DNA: TGTGCCAGCAGCTTACACAGGGCCACTAACTATGGCTACACCTTC.

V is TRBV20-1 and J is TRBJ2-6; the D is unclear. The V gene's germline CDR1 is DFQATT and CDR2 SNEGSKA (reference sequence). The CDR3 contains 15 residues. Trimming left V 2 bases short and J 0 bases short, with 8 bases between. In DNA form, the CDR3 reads TGCAGTGCTAGACGTGGGCCCTCTGGGGCCAACGTCCTGACTTTC. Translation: CSARRGPSGANVLTF.

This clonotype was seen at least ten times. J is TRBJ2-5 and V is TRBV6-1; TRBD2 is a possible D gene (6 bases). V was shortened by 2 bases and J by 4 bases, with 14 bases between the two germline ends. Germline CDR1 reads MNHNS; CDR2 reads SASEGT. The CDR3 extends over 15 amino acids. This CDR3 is CASSESRRVAETQYF. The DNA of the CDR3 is TGTGCCAGCAGTGAAAGTAGGAGGGTTGCAGAGACCCAGTACTTC.

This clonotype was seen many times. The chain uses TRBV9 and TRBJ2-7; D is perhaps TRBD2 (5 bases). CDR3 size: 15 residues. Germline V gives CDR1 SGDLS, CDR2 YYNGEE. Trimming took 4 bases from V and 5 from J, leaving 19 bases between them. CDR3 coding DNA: TGTGCCAGCAGCATAGACGTCGACCCCGGGGACGAGCAGTACTTC. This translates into CASSIDVDPGDEQYF.

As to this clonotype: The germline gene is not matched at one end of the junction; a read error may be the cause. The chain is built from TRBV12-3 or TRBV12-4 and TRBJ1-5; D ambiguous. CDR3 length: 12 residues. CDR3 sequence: CASRVDDQPQHF. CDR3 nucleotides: TGTGCCTCTCGGGTAGATGATCAGCCTCAGCATTTT.

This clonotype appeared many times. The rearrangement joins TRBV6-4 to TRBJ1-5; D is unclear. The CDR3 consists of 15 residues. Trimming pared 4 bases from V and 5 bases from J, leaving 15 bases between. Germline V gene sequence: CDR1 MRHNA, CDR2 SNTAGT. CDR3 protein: CASSVRTATHQPQHF. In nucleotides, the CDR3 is TGTGCCAGCAGTGTTCGGACGGCTACTCATCAGCCCCAGCATTTT.

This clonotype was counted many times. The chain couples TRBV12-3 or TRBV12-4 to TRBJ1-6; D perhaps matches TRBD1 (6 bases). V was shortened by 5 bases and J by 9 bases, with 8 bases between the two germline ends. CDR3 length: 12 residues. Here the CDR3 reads CASSRGVSPLHF. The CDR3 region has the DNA TGTGCCAGCAGTAGGGGGGTTTCACCCCTCCACTTT.

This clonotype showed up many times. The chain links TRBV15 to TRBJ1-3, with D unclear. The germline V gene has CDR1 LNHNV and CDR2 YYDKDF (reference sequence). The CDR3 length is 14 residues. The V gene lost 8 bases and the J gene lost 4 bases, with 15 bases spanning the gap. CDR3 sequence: CATHNGHPGNTIYF. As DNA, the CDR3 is TGTGCCACCCACAACGGTCATCCCGGAAACACCATATATTTT.

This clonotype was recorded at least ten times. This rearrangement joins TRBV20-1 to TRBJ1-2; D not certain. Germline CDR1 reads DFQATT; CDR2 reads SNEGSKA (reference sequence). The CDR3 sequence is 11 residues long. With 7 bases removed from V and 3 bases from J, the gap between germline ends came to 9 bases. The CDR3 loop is CSVPHYYGYTF. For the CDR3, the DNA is TGCAGTGTCCCCCATTACTATGGCTACACCTTC.

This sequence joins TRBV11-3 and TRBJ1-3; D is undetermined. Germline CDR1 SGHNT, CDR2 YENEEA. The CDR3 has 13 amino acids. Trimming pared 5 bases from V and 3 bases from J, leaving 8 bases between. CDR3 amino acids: CASSENFGNTIYF. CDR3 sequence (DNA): TGTGCCAGCAGCGAAAACTTTGGAAACACCATATATTTT.

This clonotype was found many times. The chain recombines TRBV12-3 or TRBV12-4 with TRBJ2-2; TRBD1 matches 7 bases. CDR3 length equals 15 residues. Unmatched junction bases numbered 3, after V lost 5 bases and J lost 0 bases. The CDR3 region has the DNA TGTGCCAGCAGTAGGACAGGTCCGAACACCGGGGAGCTGTTTTTT. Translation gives CASSRTGPNTGELFF.

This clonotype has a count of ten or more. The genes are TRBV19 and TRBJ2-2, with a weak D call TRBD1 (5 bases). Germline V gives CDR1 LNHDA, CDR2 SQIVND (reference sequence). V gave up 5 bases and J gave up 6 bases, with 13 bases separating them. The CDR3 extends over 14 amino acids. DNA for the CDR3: TGTGCCAGTAGTTCCTGGACATACCCCGGGGAGCTGTTTTTT. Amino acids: CASSSWTYPGELFF.

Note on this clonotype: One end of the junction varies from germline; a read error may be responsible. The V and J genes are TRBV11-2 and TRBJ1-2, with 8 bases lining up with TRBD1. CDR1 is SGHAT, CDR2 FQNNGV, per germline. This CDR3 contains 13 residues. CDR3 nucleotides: TGTGCCAGCCGCTTGGACAGGGCTCGTGGCTACACCTTC. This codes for CASRLDRARGYTF.

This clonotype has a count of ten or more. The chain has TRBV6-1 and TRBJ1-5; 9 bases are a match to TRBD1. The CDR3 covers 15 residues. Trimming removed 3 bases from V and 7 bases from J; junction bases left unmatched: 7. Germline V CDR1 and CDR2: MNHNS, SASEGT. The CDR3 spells CASSERDRVRQPQHF. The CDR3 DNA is TGTGCCAGCAGTGAGAGGGACAGGGTACGACAGCCCCAGCATTTT.

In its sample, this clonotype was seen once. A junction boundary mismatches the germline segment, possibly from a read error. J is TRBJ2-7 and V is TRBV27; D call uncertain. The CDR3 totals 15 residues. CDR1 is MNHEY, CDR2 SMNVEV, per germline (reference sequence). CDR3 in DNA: TGTGCCAGCAGTCCCCGGGTCTTCGACCCCTACGAGCAGTGCTTC. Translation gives CASSPRVFDPYEQCF.